This T cell receptor (beta chain) appears in the sequencing data of a study of T cells in Graves' hyperthyroidism and ophthalmopathy. Ten or more counts support this clonotype. CDR1 and CDR2 (germline): MNHEY, SVGAGI. Trimming removed 6 bases from V and 2 bases from J, with 19 bases in between. The CDR3 spans 16 residues. RNA transcripts were the template for amplifying TCR beta CDR3 regions. The HTBI set primed first-round TCR CDR3 RT-PCR. TCRdb independently ran MiXCR on the multiplex PCR reads; one entry per CDR3 protein. In the table there are over 250,000 distinct CDR3 sequences, about 25% of which are singletons.

This sequence was found in a middle-aged man with Graves' hyperthyroidism that later progressed to Graves' ophthalmopathy. The sequenced sample was blood. The chain couples TRBV6-5 to TRBJ1-1, with a weak D call TRBD1 (5 bases). The CDR3 protein is CASRHRELDRNTEAFF. CDR3 nucleotides: TGTGCCAGCAGGCACCGGGAATTAGACAGAAACACTGAAGCTTTCTTT.